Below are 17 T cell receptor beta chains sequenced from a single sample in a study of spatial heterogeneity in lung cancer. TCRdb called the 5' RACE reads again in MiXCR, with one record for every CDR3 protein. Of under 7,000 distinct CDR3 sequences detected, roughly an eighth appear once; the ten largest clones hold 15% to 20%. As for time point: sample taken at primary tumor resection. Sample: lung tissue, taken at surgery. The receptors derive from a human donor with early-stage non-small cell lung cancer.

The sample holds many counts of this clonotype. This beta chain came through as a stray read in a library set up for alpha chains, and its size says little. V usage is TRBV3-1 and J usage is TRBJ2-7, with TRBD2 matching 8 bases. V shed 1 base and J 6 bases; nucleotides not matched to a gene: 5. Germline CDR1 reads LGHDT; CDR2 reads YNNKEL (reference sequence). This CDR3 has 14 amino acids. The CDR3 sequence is CASSQVLAGVEQYF. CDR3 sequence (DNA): TGTGCCAGCAGCCAAGTTCTAGCGGGTGTCGAGCAGTACTTC.

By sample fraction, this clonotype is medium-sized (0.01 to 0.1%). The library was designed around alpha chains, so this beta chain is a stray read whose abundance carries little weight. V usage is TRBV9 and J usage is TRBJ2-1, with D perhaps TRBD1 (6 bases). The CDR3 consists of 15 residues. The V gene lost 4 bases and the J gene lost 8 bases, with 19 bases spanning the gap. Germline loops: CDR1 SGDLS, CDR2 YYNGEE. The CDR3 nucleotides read TGTGCCAGCAGCAGCGGACAGCTAAGTGCCGATGAGCAGTTCTTC. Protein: CASSSGQLSADEQFF.

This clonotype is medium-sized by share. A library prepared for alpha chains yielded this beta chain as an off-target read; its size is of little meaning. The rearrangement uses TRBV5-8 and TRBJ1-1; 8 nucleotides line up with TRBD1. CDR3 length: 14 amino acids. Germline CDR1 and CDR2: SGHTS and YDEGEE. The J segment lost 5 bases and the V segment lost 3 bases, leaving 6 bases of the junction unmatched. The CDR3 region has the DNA TGTGCCAGCAGCTCGGACAGGGAGAGAACTGAAGCTTTCTTT. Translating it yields CASSSDRERTEAFF.

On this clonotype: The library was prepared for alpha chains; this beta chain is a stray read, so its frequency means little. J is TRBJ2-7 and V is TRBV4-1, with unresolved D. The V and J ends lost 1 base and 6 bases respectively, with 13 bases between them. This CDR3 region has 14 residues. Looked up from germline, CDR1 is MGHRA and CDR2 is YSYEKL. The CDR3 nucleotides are TGCGCCAGCAGCCAAGTAGCTTCGAGCCTCGAGCAGTACTTC. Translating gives CASSQVASSLEQYF.

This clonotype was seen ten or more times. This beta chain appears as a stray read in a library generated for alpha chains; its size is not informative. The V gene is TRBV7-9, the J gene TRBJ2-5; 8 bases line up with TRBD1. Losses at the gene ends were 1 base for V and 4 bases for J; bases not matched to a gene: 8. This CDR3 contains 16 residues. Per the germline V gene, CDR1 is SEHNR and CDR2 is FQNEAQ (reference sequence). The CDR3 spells CASSLVVTGESETQYF. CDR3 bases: TGTGCCAGCAGCTTAGTCGTGACAGGGGAGTCAGAGACCCAGTACTTC.

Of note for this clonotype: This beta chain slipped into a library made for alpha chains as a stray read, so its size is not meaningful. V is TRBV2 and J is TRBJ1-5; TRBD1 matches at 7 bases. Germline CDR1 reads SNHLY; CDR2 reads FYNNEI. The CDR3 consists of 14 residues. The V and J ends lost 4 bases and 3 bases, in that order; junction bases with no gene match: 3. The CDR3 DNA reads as TGTGCCAGCAGTGGGGGACAGAACAATCAGCCCCAGCATTTT. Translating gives CASSGGQNNQPQHF.

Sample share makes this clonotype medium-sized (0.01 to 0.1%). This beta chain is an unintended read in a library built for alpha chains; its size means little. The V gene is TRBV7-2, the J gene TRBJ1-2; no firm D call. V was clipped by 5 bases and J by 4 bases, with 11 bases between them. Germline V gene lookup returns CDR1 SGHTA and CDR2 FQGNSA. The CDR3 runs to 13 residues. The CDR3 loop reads CASSVAVIYGYTF. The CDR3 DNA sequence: TGTGCCAGCAGCGTTGCAGTTATCTATGGCTACACCTTC.

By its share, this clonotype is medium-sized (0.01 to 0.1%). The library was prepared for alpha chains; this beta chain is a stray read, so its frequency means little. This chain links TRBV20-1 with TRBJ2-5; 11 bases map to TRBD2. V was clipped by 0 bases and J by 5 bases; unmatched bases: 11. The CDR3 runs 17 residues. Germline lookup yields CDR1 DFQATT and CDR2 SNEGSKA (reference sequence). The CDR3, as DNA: TGCAGTGCTAGAGAGCCCGCTACTAGCGGGAGAGCTGAGACCCAGTACTTC. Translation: CSAREPATSGRAETQYF.

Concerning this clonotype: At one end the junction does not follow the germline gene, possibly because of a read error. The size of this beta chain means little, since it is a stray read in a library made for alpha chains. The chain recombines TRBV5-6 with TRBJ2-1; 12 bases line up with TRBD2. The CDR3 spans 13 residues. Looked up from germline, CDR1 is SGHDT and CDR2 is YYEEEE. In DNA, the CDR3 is TGTGCCAGCAGCTTGTTGACTAGCGGGAGTTTTATATTC. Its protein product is CASSLLTSGSFIF.

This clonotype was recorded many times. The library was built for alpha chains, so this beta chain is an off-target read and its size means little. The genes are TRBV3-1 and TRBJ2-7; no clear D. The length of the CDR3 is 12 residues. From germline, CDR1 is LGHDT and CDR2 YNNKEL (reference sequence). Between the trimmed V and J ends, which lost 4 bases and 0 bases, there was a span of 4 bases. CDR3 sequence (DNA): TGTGCCAGCAGCCCCAGCTCCTACGAGCAGTACTTC. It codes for CASSPSSYEQYF.

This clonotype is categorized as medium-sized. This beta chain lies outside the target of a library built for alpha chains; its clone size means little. Written as DNA, the CDR3 is TGTGCCAGCAGCTATAAGACTAGCGGGGCAACAGATACGCAGTATTTT. It translates to CASSYKTSGATDTQYF. V gene TRBV6-5 combines with J gene TRBJ2-3; TRBD2 matches 11 bases. CDR1 is MNHEY and CDR2 is SVGAGI in the germline V gene. The CDR3 covers 16 residues. After removal of 6 bases from V and 3 bases from J, the junction contained 8 bases not matched to a gene.

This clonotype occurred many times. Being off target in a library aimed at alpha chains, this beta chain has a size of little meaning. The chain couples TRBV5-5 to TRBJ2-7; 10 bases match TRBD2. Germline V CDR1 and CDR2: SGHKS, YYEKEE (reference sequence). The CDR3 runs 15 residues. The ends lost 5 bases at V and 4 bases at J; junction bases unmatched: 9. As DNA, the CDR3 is TGTGCCAGCAGTCCTTGGTCTAGCGGGGGTTACGAGCAGTACTTC. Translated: CASSPWSSGGYEQYF.

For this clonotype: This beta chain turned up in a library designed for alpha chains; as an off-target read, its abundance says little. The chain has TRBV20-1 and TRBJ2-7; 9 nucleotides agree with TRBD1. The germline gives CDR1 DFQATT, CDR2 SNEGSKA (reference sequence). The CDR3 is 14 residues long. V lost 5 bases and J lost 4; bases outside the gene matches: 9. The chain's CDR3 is CSAAGTGIYYEQYF. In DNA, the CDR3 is TGCAGTGCTGCCGGGACAGGGATATATTACGAGCAGTACTTC.

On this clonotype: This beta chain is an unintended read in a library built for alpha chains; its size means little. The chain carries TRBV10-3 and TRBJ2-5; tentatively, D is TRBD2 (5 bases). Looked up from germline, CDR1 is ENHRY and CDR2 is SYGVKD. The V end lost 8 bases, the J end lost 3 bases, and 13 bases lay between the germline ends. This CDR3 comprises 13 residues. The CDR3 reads CAIGVREEETQYF. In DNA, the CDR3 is TGTGCCATCGGTGTACGGGAAGAAGAGACCCAGTACTTC.

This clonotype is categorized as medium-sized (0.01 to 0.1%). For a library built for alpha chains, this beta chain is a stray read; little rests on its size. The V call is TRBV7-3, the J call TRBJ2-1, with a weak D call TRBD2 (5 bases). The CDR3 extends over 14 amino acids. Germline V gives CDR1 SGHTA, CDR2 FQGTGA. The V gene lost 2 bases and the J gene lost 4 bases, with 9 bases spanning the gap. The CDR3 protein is CASSLYEGYNEQFF. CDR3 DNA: TGTGCCAGCAGCTTATACGAGGGATACAATGAGCAGTTCTTC.

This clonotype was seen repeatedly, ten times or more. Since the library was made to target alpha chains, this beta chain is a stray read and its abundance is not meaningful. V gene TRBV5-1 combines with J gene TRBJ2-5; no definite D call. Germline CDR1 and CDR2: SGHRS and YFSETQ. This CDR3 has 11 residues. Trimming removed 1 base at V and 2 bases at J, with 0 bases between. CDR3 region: CASSLQETQYF. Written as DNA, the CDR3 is TGCGCCAGCAGCTTGCAAGAGACCCAGTACTTC. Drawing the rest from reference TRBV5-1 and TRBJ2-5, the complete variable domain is KAGVTQTPRYLIKTRGQQVTLSCSPISGHRSVSWYQQTPGQGLQFLFEYFSETQRNKGNFPGRFSGRQFSNSRSEMNVSTLELGDSALYLCASSLQETQYFGPGTRLLVL.

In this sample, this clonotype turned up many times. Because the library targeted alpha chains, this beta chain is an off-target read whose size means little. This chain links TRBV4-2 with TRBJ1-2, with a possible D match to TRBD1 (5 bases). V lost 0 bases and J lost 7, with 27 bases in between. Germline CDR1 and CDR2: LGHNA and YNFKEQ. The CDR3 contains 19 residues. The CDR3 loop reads CASSQDFMGPSRRLVGYTF. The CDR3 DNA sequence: TGTGCCAGCAGCCAAGATTTCATGGGACCCTCCCGTCGCCTTGTTGGCTACACCTTC.